A selection of T cell receptor beta chains follows, all from one sample in a study of T-cell memory formation after mild COVID-19. TCRdb redid the calling of the 5' RACE reads with MiXCR, one entry per CDR3 protein. The data contain 410,000 or so distinct CDR3 sequences, around 22% of them singletons. What was sequenced was PBMCs or a T cell subset sorted from them (not recorded which). These receptor sequences come from an adult woman who had mild COVID-19 (a few samples of this study predate the infection). Cell type and time point are not known. The CDR3 runs from the conserved cysteine through the conserved F or W. The order of the fields is clone size, J gene, D gene, V gene, CDR3 DNA, CDR3 protein. The D gene is left open where the match is weak. Rows give clone size only sometimes, using once, few, many, or a class for an expanded clone.

clone size: few
J gene: TRBJ1-1
D gene: -
V gene: TRBV19
CDR3 DNA: TGTGCTACAGAGGGGACCATGAACACTGAAGCTTTCTTT
CDR3 protein: CATEGTMNTEAFF

clone size: many
J gene: TRBJ2-5
D gene: TRBD2
V gene: TRBV7-6
CDR3 DNA: TGTGCCAGCAGCGCCAGGAGTACTAGCGGGGGTGAAGGGCAGTACTTC
CDR3 protein: CASSARSTSGGEGQYF

clone size: -
J gene: TRBJ2-3
D gene: TRBD2
V gene: TRBV12-3/TRBV12-4
CDR3 DNA: TGTGCCAGCAGTGCGGGAGAGGCAGATACGCAGTATTTT
CDR3 protein: CASSAGEADTQYF

clone size: few
J gene: TRBJ2-4
D gene: -
V gene: TRBV5-1
CDR3 DNA: TGCGCCAGCAGCTACACGGGACAAGCAAACATTCAGTACTTC
CDR3 protein: CASSYTGQANIQYF

clone size: few
J gene: TRBJ2-1
D gene: TRBD2
V gene: TRBV24-1
CDR3 DNA: TGTGCCACCAGTGAAAGCGGGAGGGCCCGGTATGAGCAGTTCTTC
CDR3 protein: CATSESGRARYEQFF

clone size: -
J gene: TRBJ2-2
D gene: -
V gene: TRBV20-1
CDR3 DNA: TGCAGTGCTAGAGCTGGACAGGGAGGGGCCGGGGAGCTGTTTTTT
CDR3 protein: CSARAGQGGAGELFF

clone size: -
J gene: TRBJ2-1
D gene: TRBD1
V gene: TRBV29-1
CDR3 DNA: TGCAGCGTTGAAGATCTGGGACAGGGGGCCCCTGAGCAGTTCTTC
CDR3 protein: CSVEDLGQGAPEQFF

clone size: -
J gene: TRBJ2-1
D gene: -
V gene: TRBV5-4
CDR3 DNA: TGTGCCAGCAGCTTGGGGGGGGCTTACTACAATGAGCAGTTCTTC
CDR3 protein: CASSLGGAYYNEQFF

clone size: -
J gene: TRBJ1-1
D gene: -
V gene: TRBV5-6
CDR3 DNA: TGTGCCAGCAGCTTCTGGGGCATCGATGAAGCTTTCTTT
CDR3 protein: CASSFWGIDEAFF

clone size: -
J gene: TRBJ2-5
D gene: -
V gene: TRBV7-2
CDR3 DNA: TGTGCCAGCAGCGGGCGGTGGCTTACAGTGGGCCAAGAGACCCAGTACTTC
CDR3 protein: CASSGRWLTVGQETQYF

clone size: -
J gene: TRBJ1-1
D gene: -
V gene: TRBV29-1
CDR3 DNA: TGCAGCGTTGAAGATGGTGGGAGTGAAGCTTTCTTT
CDR3 protein: CSVEDGGSEAFF

clone size: few
J gene: TRBJ2-6
D gene: -
V gene: TRBV24-1
CDR3 DNA: TGTGCCACCAGTGATTATAGCTCTGGGGCCAACGTCCTGACTTTC
CDR3 protein: CATSDYSSGANVLTF

clone size: few
J gene: TRBJ2-7
D gene: -
V gene: TRBV4-1
CDR3 DNA: TGCGCCAGCAGCCAAGAGCAGCGGAGCTCCTACGAGCAGTACTTC
CDR3 protein: CASSQEQRSSYEQYF

clone size: -
J gene: TRBJ1-6
D gene: -
V gene: TRBV4-3
CDR3 DNA: TGCGCCAGCAGCCAAGGAAGATGGGGAGATTCACCCCTCCACTTT
CDR3 protein: CASSQGRWGDSPLHF

clone size: -
J gene: TRBJ2-1
D gene: -
V gene: TRBV9
CDR3 DNA: TGTGCCAGCAGCGTAGGGGACTCGGTAAATGAGCAGTTCTTC
CDR3 protein: CASSVGDSVNEQFF

clone size: few
J gene: TRBJ2-1
D gene: TRBD2
V gene: TRBV12-3/TRBV12-4
CDR3 DNA: TGTGCCAGCAGTTCGGAACTAGCGGGGGACTACAATGAGCAGTTCTTC
CDR3 protein: CASSSELAGDYNEQFF

clone size: -
J gene: TRBJ2-6
D gene: -
V gene: TRBV30
CDR3 DNA: TGTGCCTCCGGGGAGGGGGCCACTGGGGCCAACGTCCTGACTTTC
CDR3 protein: CASGEGATGANVLTF

clone size: few
J gene: TRBJ2-1
D gene: -
V gene: TRBV7-9
CDR3 DNA: TGTGCCAGCAGTTCCTCGGTGAGGGAGCAGTTCTTC
CDR3 protein: CASSSSVREQFF

clone size: -
J gene: TRBJ1-1
D gene: -
V gene: TRBV19
CDR3 DNA: TGTGCCAGTAGTAAGAACGATTTGAACACTGAAGCTTTCTTT
CDR3 protein: CASSKNDLNTEAFF

clone size: -
J gene: TRBJ2-1
D gene: TRBD2
V gene: TRBV6-1
CDR3 DNA: TGTGCCAGCAGTGGCCTGGCGGGAGAGGTCAATGAGCAGTTCTTC
CDR3 protein: CASSGLAGEVNEQFF

clone size: few
J gene: TRBJ2-1
D gene: -
V gene: TRBV6-4
CDR3 DNA: TGTGCCAGCAGTGACTCGAGGAGCTCCTACAATGAGCAGTTCTTC
CDR3 protein: CASSDSRSSYNEQFF

clone size: few
J gene: TRBJ1-3
D gene: -
V gene: TRBV4-1
CDR3 DNA: TGCGCCAGCAGCCCCCGTCCGATGGAGCCGGGAGGAAACACCATATATTTT
CDR3 protein: CASSPRPMEPGGNTIYF

clone size: -
J gene: TRBJ1-2
D gene: -
V gene: TRBV5-6
CDR3 DNA: TGTGCCAGCAGCTTGGAAGGGGCGGAGGGCTACACCTTC
CDR3 protein: CASSLEGAEGYTF

clone size: -
J gene: TRBJ2-3
D gene: -
V gene: TRBV20-1
CDR3 DNA: TGCAGTGCTAGAGTGCAGGGGAGAACAGATACGCAGTATTTT
CDR3 protein: CSARVQGRTDTQYF

clone size: -
J gene: TRBJ2-6
D gene: -
V gene: TRBV6-6
CDR3 DNA: TGTGCCAGCAGTCACGGGGACTCCTCTGGGGCCAACGTCCTGACTTTC
CDR3 protein: CASSHGDSSGANVLTF

clone size: -
J gene: TRBJ2-5
D gene: -
V gene: TRBV20-1
CDR3 DNA: TGCAGTGCTCGCAGGACCTCCCAGGGGTCTATCCATATTCTGGAGACCCAGTACTTC
CDR3 protein: CSARRTSQGSIHILETQYF

clone size: many
J gene: TRBJ2-7
D gene: -
V gene: TRBV7-9
CDR3 DNA: TGTGCCAGCTCCCGTCCGGCACTGGCCTCCTCCTACGAGCAGTACTTC
CDR3 protein: CASSRPALASSYEQYF

clone size: -
J gene: TRBJ2-7
D gene: TRBD2
V gene: TRBV7-2
CDR3 DNA: TGTGCCAGCAGCTTAGTGGCTAGCGGGAGCCCCTACGAGCAGTACTTC
CDR3 protein: CASSLVASGSPYEQYF

clone size: few
J gene: TRBJ1-1
D gene: TRBD1
V gene: TRBV5-1
CDR3 DNA: TGCGCCAGCAGTTCGGACAGGGCGAACACTGAAGCTTTCTTT
CDR3 protein: CASSSDRANTEAFF

clone size: few
J gene: TRBJ2-3
D gene: TRBD2
V gene: TRBV4-3
CDR3 DNA: TGCGCCAGCAGCCACCAAGCGGGAGGGCGGACAGATACGCAGTATTTT
CDR3 protein: CASSHQAGGRTDTQYF

clone size: -
J gene: TRBJ2-1
D gene: TRBD2
V gene: TRBV29-1
CDR3 DNA: TGCAGCGTTCTGGCGGGACTAGTTTCCAATGAGCAGTTCTTC
CDR3 protein: CSVLAGLVSNEQFF

clone size: -
J gene: TRBJ1-5
D gene: -
V gene: TRBV4-1
CDR3 DNA: TGCGCCAGCAGCCAACGCCAAACCGATTCGAATCAGCCCCAGCATTTT
CDR3 protein: CASSQRQTDSNQPQHF

clone size: many
J gene: TRBJ2-7
D gene: -
V gene: TRBV6-5
CDR3 DNA: TGTGCCAGCAGGGACGGACTCTACAATTCCTACGAGCAGTACTTC
CDR3 protein: CASRDGLYNSYEQYF

clone size: -
J gene: TRBJ2-4
D gene: TRBD2
V gene: TRBV29-1
CDR3 DNA: TGCAGCGTCAGGACTAGCGGGAGAGGGGTAGCCAAAAACATTCAGTACTTC
CDR3 protein: CSVRTSGRGVAKNIQYF

clone size: few
J gene: TRBJ2-1
D gene: TRBD1
V gene: TRBV7-9
CDR3 DNA: TGTGCCAGCAGCGCTCCAGGACAGGGATACAATGAGCAGTTCTTC
CDR3 protein: CASSAPGQGYNEQFF

clone size: -
J gene: TRBJ1-1
D gene: TRBD1
V gene: TRBV3-1
CDR3 DNA: TGTGCCAGCACCCGACAGGGCATGAACACTGAAGCTTTCTTT
CDR3 protein: CASTRQGMNTEAFF

clone size: -
J gene: TRBJ2-7
D gene: -
V gene: TRBV19
CDR3 DNA: TGTGCCAGTAGTACCGCGGAGGCGGGCTCGCGGGAGCAGTACTTC
CDR3 protein: CASSTAEAGSREQYF

clone size: -
J gene: TRBJ2-7
D gene: TRBD1
V gene: TRBV12-3/TRBV12-4
CDR3 DNA: TGTGCCAGCAACACCGGGACAGGGGACTACGAGCAGTACTTC
CDR3 protein: CASNTGTGDYEQYF

clone size: few
J gene: TRBJ2-5
D gene: -
V gene: TRBV4-1
CDR3 DNA: TGCGCCAGCAGCCATTCTGACAACCAAGAGACCCAGTACTTC
CDR3 protein: CASSHSDNQETQYF

clone size: few
J gene: TRBJ2-1
D gene: -
V gene: TRBV13
CDR3 DNA: TGTGCCAGCACCACCGTCGCCTCCTACAATGAGCAGTTCTTC
CDR3 protein: CASTTVASYNEQFF

clone size: few
J gene: TRBJ2-1
D gene: TRBD2
V gene: TRBV18
CDR3 DNA: TGTGCCAGCTCACCACCCGGGACTAGCGGTGACAATGAGCAGTTCTTC
CDR3 protein: CASSPPGTSGDNEQFF

clone size: few
J gene: TRBJ1-1
D gene: -
V gene: TRBV7-9
CDR3 DNA: TGTGCCAGCAGCTTAGCGATGGGGTCGGGCGCTTTCTTT
CDR3 protein: CASSLAMGSGAFF

clone size: few
J gene: TRBJ2-3
D gene: TRBD2
V gene: TRBV6-5
CDR3 DNA: TGTGCCAGCAGTTACGTGGCGGGGGGGCCTGATACGCAGTATTTT
CDR3 protein: CASSYVAGGPDTQYF

clone size: -
J gene: TRBJ1-1
D gene: -
V gene: TRBV5-1
CDR3 DNA: TGCGCCAGCAGCTTGGAGGCAGCCCAGGTGGGCACTGAAGCTTTCTTT
CDR3 protein: CASSLEAAQVGTEAFF

clone size: -
J gene: TRBJ2-3
D gene: -
V gene: TRBV7-8
CDR3 DNA: TGTGCCAGCAGCTTAAGGCGGGACCCTAGCACAGATACGCAGTATTTT
CDR3 protein: CASSLRRDPSTDTQYF

clone size: few
J gene: TRBJ2-5
D gene: -
V gene: TRBV7-6
CDR3 DNA: TGTGCCAGCAGCTTAGATTGGGGCGATTTGGGGACCCAGTACTTC
CDR3 protein: CASSLDWGDLGTQYF

clone size: -
J gene: TRBJ1-2
D gene: -
V gene: TRBV5-1
CDR3 DNA: TGCGCCAGCAGCTTTGGCCCCGACAGACCTAACTATGGCTACACCTTC
CDR3 protein: CASSFGPDRPNYGYTF

clone size: -
J gene: TRBJ1-1
D gene: -
V gene: TRBV5-1
CDR3 DNA: TGCGCCAGCAGCTTAACCGGGGACGGCTGGAACACTGAAGCTTTCTTT
CDR3 protein: CASSLTGDGWNTEAFF

clone size: -
J gene: TRBJ1-2
D gene: TRBD1
V gene: TRBV6-2/TRBV6-3
CDR3 DNA: TGTGCCAGCAGTTACCAACAGGGGTCCAACTATGGCTACACCTTC
CDR3 protein: CASSYQQGSNYGYTF

clone size: -
J gene: TRBJ1-4
D gene: -
V gene: TRBV25-1
CDR3 DNA: TGTGCCAGCAGTGCGACGGGCGGGCATGAAAAACTGTTTTTT
CDR3 protein: CASSATGGHEKLFF

clone size: few
J gene: TRBJ2-5
D gene: -
V gene: TRBV20-1
CDR3 DNA: TGCAGTGCTAGAGAAGGGAGACGGAGTACACAAGAGACCCAGTACTTC
CDR3 protein: CSAREGRRSTQETQYF

clone size: few
J gene: TRBJ2-7
D gene: -
V gene: TRBV19
CDR3 DNA: TGTGCCAGTAGTATAAGAGGCATGGGCTACGAGCAGTACTTC
CDR3 protein: CASSIRGMGYEQYF

clone size: few
J gene: TRBJ1-1
D gene: TRBD1
V gene: TRBV13
CDR3 DNA: TGTGCCAGCAGCGCCTCCGGGACAGGGGACACTGAAGCTTTCTTT
CDR3 protein: CASSASGTGDTEAFF

clone size: -
J gene: TRBJ1-1
D gene: -
V gene: TRBV20-1
CDR3 DNA: TGCAGTGCCAGACCCTCGACACTGAACACTGAAGCTTTCTTT
CDR3 protein: CSARPSTLNTEAFF

clone size: -
J gene: TRBJ2-1
D gene: -
V gene: TRBV4-3
CDR3 DNA: TGCGCCAGCAGCCGAAACAGGGCCAGCTACAATGAGCAGTTCTTC
CDR3 protein: CASSRNRASYNEQFF

clone size: few
J gene: TRBJ2-3
D gene: -
V gene: TRBV5-1
CDR3 DNA: TGCGCCAGCACACCGGCGGGGAACACAGATACGCAGTATTTT
CDR3 protein: CASTPAGNTDTQYF

clone size: -
J gene: TRBJ2-7
D gene: -
V gene: TRBV7-6
CDR3 DNA: TGTGCCAGCAGCCGCTCCGGGACCACCTCCGAGCAGTACTTC
CDR3 protein: CASSRSGTTSEQYF

clone size: few
J gene: TRBJ2-1
D gene: TRBD2
V gene: TRBV2
CDR3 DNA: TGTGCCAGCCCACTCTCAGGTGCTAGCGGGTTTGAGCAGTTCTTC
CDR3 protein: CASPLSGASGFEQFF

clone size: -
J gene: TRBJ1-2
D gene: -
V gene: TRBV6-2/TRBV6-3
CDR3 DNA: TGTGCCAGCAGCCCCGGGCATCCGGGGTTTGGCTACACCTTC
CDR3 protein: CASSPGHPGFGYTF